Below are 20 T cell receptor beta chains sequenced from a single sample in a study of OX40 agonist ivuxolimab in advanced cancers. The table came from immunoSEQ multiplex PCR; TCRdb's copy has only in-frame clones and leaves some out. The table records about 81,000 clones, around 85% of them present only once. The sequenced sample was CD4+ or CD8+ T cells sorted from blood, obtained in a trial of the OX40 agonist ivuxolimab. The source of these receptors is an adult with an advanced solid tumor such as melanoma, head and neck, liver or kidney cancer.

The chain employs TRBV5-1 and TRBJ2-7; D is perhaps TRBD1 or TRBD2 (5 bases each). This CDR3 has 13 amino acids. Trimming removed 1 base at V and 6 bases at J, with 11 bases between. CDR1 and CDR2 from the germline V gene are SGHRS and YFSETQ. Written as DNA, the CDR3 is TGCGCCAGCAGCTTGTTGGGGGTAGGCGAGCAGTACGTC. Its protein is CASSLLGVGEQYV.

The chain carries TRBV5-4 and TRBJ2-5, with 10 nucleotides matching TRBD1. V was clipped by 4 bases and J by 2 bases; unmatched bases: 5. The CDR3 length is 15 residues. In germline, CDR1 is SGHNT, CDR2 YYREEE (reference sequence). Here the CDR3 DNA reads TGTGCCAGCAGCCCCCCGGGACAGGGGCAAGAGACCCAGTACTTC. Its protein is CASSPPGQGQETQYF.

V gene TRBV5-3 combines with J gene TRBJ2-7; a possible D gene is TRBD1 (6 bases). TRBV5-3 is an ORF for which the function is uncertain. V was cut by 9 bases and J by 7 bases, with 23 bases left in between. This CDR3 contains 14 residues. CDR3 nucleotides: TGTGCCACCACAGGGCCCCCATCCTTGAGTGAGCAGTACTTC. This codes for CATTGPPSLSEQYF.

The chain couples TRBV29-1 to TRBJ2-5; D perhaps matches TRBD2 (6 bases). CDR3 size: 13 residues. V lost 0 bases and J 6 bases, leaving 11 bases between the germline ends. The germline gives CDR1 SQVTM, CDR2 ANQGSEA. The CDR3 bases are TGCAGCGTTGAAGATGCGGGGCGAAAGACCCAGTACTTC. It specifies CSVEDAGRKTQYF.

CDR3 nucleotides: TGTGCCAGCAGCTTGGGTTATCGGGGAGACTACGAGCAGTACGTC. Amino acid sequence: CASSLGYRGDYEQYV. The J gene is TRBJ2-7, the V gene TRBV5-4; D is possibly TRBD2 (5 bases). The CDR3 contains 15 residues. Trimming took off 0 bases at V and 3 bases at J, with 13 bases between the two ends. Germline lookup yields CDR1 SGHNT and CDR2 YYREEE (reference sequence).

This clone was recorded only once. The chain employs TRBV7-9 and TRBJ2-5, with D maybe TRBD2 (5 bases). With 6 bases removed from V and 1 base from J, the gap between germline ends came to 12 bases. This CDR3 is 14 amino acids long. The germline gives CDR1 SEHNR, CDR2 FQNEAQ (reference sequence). In nucleotides, the CDR3 is TGTGCCAGCAGACTAGGAGCGGCCCAAGAGACCCAGTACTTC. The encoded protein is CASRLGAAQETQYF.

This chain joins TRBV4-2 and TRBJ2-3; no clear D. Germline V gives CDR1 LGHNA, CDR2 YNFKEQ. The V end was cut by 0 bases, the J end by 5 bases, with 9 bases between. This CDR3 spans 14 amino acids. In DNA form, the CDR3 reads TGTGCCAGCAGCCAAGATGCATTTAGAGATACGCAGTATTTT. It specifies CASSQDAFRDTQYF.

The chain combines TRBV5-5 with TRBJ1-5, with D unclear. CDR1 and CDR2 from the germline V gene are SGHKS and YYEKEE (reference sequence). V was cut by 4 bases and J by 4 bases, with 12 bases left in between. The CDR3 contains 14 residues. CDR3 coding DNA: TGTGCCAGCAGCCCATATGACGGGAATCAGCCCCAGCATTTT. The encoded protein is CASSPYDGNQPQHF.

This chain joins TRBV5-1 and TRBJ1-2; D may be TRBD1 (5 bases). Trimming took off 0 bases at V and 0 bases at J, with 12 bases between the two ends. CDR1 is SGHRS, CDR2 YFSETQ, per germline. The CDR3 is 16 residues long. CDR3 in DNA: TGCGCCAGCAGCTTGGGGGGCCACCAAGCTAACTATGGCTACACCTTC. Encoded protein: CASSLGGHQANYGYTF.

This clone is a singleton in its sample. The gene calls are TRBV6-6 and TRBJ2-7, with D possibly called TRBD1 or TRBD2 (6 bases each). The CDR3 consists of 13 residues. CDR1 and CDR2 from the germline V gene are MNHNY and SVGAGI (reference sequence). V lost 5 bases and J 2 bases, leaving 10 bases between the germline ends. CDR3 residues: CASSARGAYEQYV. CDR3 bases: TGTGCCAGCAGTGCAAGGGGGGCCTACGAGCAGTACGTC.

The chain has TRBV28 and TRBJ2-7; D is possibly TRBD1 (5 bases). CDR3 size: 13 residues. Germline CDR1 MDHEN, CDR2 SYDVKM. V lost 3 bases to trimming and J lost 2 bases, with 8 bases between them. The DNA of the CDR3 is TGTGCCAGCAGTTTGCCAGGGACCTACGAGCAGTACTTC. Residues: CASSLPGTYEQYF.

The V gene is TRBV19, the J gene TRBJ2-5, with no clear D. Trimming took off 2 bases at V and 2 bases at J, with 18 bases between the two ends. CDR3 length: 17 residues. Per the germline V gene, CDR1 is LNHDA and CDR2 is SQIVND (reference sequence). In nucleotides, the CDR3 is TGTGCCAGTAGTATAAGGCCGGGCACCCGAGTGCAAGAGACCCAGTACTTC. Translated: CASSIRPGTRVQETQYF.

The rearrangement joins TRBV13 to TRBJ2-7; D is ambiguous. Germline V gene sequence: CDR1 PRHDT, CDR2 FYEKMQ (reference sequence). V was cut by 0 bases and J by 0 bases, with 3 bases left in between. This CDR3 is 13 amino acids long. The CDR3, as DNA: TGTGCCAGCAGCTTAGGTGTCTCCTACGAGCAGTACGTC. Translated, it gives CASSLGVSYEQYV.

The V gene is TRBV19, the J gene TRBJ1-5; tentatively, D is TRBD1 (5 bases). The germline CDR1 and CDR2 sequences are LNHDA and SQIVND (reference sequence). This CDR3 has 14 residues. V lost 6 bases and J 6 bases, leaving 15 bases between the germline ends. The CDR3 spells CASSKGAGGQPQHF. The CDR3 DNA is TGTGCCAGTAGCAAGGGCGCCGGGGGTCAGCCCCAGCATTTT.

In DNA form, the CDR3 reads TGTGCCAGCAGTTCGCCGGGACTAGCCTTAAATGAGCAGTTCTTC. This codes for CASSSPGLALNEQFF. The rearrangement links TRBV27 to TRBJ2-1; 9 bases align to TRBD2. Losses at the gene ends were 4 bases for V and 7 bases for J; bases not matched to a gene: 8. The length of the CDR3 is 15 residues. Germline V CDR1 and CDR2: MNHEY, SMNVEV (reference sequence).

This clone was seen once. V gene TRBV4-3 combines with J gene TRBJ2-4, with a possible D match to TRBD2 (6 bases). Per the germline V gene, CDR1 is LGHNA and CDR2 is YSLEER. The CDR3 runs to 20 residues. V was cut by 0 bases and J by 0 bases, with 21 bases left in between. CDR3 DNA: TGCGCCAGCAGCCAAGATCATGGGGGAGGAGCCAAACTAGCCAAAAACATTCAGTACTTC. Residues: CASSQDHGGGAKLAKNIQYF.

The chain employs TRBV6-5 and TRBJ2-4; a possible D gene is TRBD1 (5 bases). V was pared by 5 bases and J by 8 bases, with 13 bases between. The germline V gene has CDR1 MNHEY and CDR2 SVGAGI. The CDR3 contains 13 residues. This chain's CDR3 is CASSKPLGDIQYF. The DNA of the CDR3 is TGTGCCAGCAGTAAGCCTCTAGGGGACATTCAGTACTTC.

The CDR3 nucleotides read TGCGCCAGCAGCCAAGAACGGCCGACCGGGGAGCTGTTTTTT. Protein product: CASSQERPTGELFF. The chain is built from TRBV4-1 and TRBJ2-2; no firm D call. V gave up 0 bases and J gave up 5 bases, with 7 bases separating them. From germline, CDR1 is MGHRA and CDR2 YSYEKL. CDR3 length: 14 residues.

The chain has TRBV7-9 and TRBJ1-2, with unresolved D. The CDR3 length is 15 residues. Germline V gene sequence: CDR1 SEHNR, CDR2 FQNEAQ (reference sequence). V dropped 4 bases and J dropped 3 bases, with 15 bases sitting between them. CDR3 loop: CASSSLSRGDYGYTF. DNA for the CDR3: TGTGCCAGCAGCTCCCTCTCCCGGGGAGACTATGGCTACACCTTC.

The rearrangement joins TRBV4-2 to TRBJ1-4; D remains ambiguous. The CDR3 is 15 amino acids. V lost 0 bases and J 4 bases, leaving 9 bases between the germline ends. CDR1 LGHNA and CDR2 YNFKEQ come from the germline V gene. CDR3 amino acids: CASSQDARFNEKLFF. DNA of the CDR3: TGTGCCAGCAGCCAAGATGCCAGGTTTAATGAAAAACTGTTTTTT.